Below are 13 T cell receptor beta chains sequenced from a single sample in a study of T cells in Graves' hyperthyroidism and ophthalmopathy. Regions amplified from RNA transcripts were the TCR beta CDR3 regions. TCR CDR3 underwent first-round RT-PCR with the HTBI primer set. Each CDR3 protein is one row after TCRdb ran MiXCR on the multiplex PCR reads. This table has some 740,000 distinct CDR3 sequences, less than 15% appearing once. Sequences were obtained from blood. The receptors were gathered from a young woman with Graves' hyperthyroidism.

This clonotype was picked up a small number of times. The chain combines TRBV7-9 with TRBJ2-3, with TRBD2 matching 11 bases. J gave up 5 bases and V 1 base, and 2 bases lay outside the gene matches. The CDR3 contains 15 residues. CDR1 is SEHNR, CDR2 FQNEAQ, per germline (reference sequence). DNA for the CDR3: TGTGCCAGCAGCTTAGTACTAGCGGGAGTAGATACGCAGTATTTT. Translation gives CASSLVLAGVDTQYF.

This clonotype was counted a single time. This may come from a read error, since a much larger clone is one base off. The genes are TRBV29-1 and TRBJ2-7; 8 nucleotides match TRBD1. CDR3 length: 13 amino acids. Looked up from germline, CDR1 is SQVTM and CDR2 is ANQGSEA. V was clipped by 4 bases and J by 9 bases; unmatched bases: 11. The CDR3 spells CSVGGDRSVGQYF. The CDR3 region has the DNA TGCAGCGTTGGGGGGGACAGGTCCGTTGGGCAGTACTTC.

CDR3 nucleotides: TGTGCCAGCAGCCGTACAGGGGGCTTAACTCCCAATGAGCAGTTCTTC. Translated: CASSRTGGLTPNEQFF. V and J are TRBV7-9 and TRBJ2-1, with 9 bases identical to TRBD1. The CDR3 runs 16 residues. J lost 6 bases, V lost 5 bases, and 11 bases had no gene match. The germline V gene encodes CDR1 SEHNR and CDR2 FQNEAQ (reference sequence).

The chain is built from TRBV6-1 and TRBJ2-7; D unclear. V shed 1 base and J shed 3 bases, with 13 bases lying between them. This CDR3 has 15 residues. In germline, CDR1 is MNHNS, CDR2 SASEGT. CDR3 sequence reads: CASSEGIQILYEQYF. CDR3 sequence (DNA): TGTGCCAGCAGTGAAGGGATCCAGATCCTCTACGAGCAGTACTTC.

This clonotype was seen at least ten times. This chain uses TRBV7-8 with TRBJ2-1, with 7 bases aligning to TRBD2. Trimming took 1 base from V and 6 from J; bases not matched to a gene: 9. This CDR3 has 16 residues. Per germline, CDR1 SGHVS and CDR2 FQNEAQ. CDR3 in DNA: TGTGCCAGCAGCTTAGATGACGTCGTAGCGGGCAATGAGCAGTTCTTC. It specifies CASSLDDVVAGNEQFF.

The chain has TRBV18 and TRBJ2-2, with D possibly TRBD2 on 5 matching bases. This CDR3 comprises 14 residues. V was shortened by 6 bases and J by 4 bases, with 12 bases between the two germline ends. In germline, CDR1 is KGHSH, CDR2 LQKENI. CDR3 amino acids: CASSLEGFTGELFF. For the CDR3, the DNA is TGTGCCAGCTCCCTAGAGGGATTCACCGGGGAGCTGTTTTTT.

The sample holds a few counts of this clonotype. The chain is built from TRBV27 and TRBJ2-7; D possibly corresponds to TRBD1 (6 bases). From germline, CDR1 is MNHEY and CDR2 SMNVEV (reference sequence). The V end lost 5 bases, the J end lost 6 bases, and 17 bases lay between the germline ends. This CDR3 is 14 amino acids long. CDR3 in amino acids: CASSLGTPGGEQYF. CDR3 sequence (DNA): TGTGCCAGCAGTCTCGGGACACCAGGTGGCGAGCAGTACTTC.

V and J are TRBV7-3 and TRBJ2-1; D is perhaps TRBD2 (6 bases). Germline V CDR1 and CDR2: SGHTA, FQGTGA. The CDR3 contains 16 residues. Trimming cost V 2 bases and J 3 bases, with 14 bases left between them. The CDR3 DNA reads TGTGCCAGCAGCTTAGCCCACCGGGGGAGCTACAATGAGCAGTTCTTC. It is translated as CASSLAHRGSYNEQFF.

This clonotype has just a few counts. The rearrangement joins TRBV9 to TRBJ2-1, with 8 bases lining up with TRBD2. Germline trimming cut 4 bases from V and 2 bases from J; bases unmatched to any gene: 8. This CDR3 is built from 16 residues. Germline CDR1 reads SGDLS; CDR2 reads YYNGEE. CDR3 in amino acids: CASSLRTSSTYNEQFF. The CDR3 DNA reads TGTGCCAGCAGCTTACGGACTAGCTCAACCTACAATGAGCAGTTCTTC.

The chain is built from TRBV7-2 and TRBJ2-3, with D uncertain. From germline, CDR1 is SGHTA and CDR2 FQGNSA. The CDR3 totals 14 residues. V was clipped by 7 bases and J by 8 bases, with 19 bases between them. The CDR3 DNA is TGTGCCAGCACCCCCTCGTTCCCGTGGCTTACGCAGTATTTT. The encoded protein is CASTPSFPWLTQYF.

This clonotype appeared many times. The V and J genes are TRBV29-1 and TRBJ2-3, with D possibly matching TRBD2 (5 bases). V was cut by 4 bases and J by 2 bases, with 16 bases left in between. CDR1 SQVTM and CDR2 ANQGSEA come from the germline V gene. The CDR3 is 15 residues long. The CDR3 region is CSVASAERNTDTQYF. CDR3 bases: TGCAGCGTTGCCTCAGCGGAGAGAAACACAGATACGCAGTATTTT.

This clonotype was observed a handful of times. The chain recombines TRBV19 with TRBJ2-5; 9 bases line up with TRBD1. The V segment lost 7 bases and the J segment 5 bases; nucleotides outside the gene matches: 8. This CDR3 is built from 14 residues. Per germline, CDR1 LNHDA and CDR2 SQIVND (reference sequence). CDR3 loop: CASTLTGGDETQYF. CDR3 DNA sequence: TGTGCCAGTACCCTGACAGGGGGGGACGAGACCCAGTACTTC.

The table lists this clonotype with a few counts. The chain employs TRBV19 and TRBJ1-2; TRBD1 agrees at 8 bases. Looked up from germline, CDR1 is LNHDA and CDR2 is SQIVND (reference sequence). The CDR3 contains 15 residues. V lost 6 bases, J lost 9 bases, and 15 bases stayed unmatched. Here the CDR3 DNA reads TGTGCCAGTAGCTGTGTCCAAACAGGGGGTTGCAGCTACACCTTC. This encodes CASSCVQTGGCSYTF. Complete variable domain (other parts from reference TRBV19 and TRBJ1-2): DGGITQSPKYLFRKEGQNVTLSCEQNLNHDAMYWYRQDPGQGLRLIYYSQIVNDFQKGDIAEGYSVSREKKESFPLTVTSAQKNPTAFYLCASSCVQTGGCSYTFGSGTRLTVV.